Reported below is one T cell receptor (beta chain). What it binds is unknown. Trimming removed 10 bases from V and 0 bases from J, with 15 bases in between. Germline loops: CDR1 LNHDA, CDR2 SQIVND (reference sequence). CDR3 size: 14 residues. The data were taken from a study of T cell responses to AZD1222 COVID-19 vaccine. General study points: Among vaccine-associated CD4 TCRs, coverage spanned spike, with dominance at 160-218 and 743-854. Only after the peak T cell response were repertoires sampled.

The repertoire was sequenced with immunoSEQ multiplex PCR; TCRdb's copy has only in-frame clones and lacks some. This sample has 250,000 to 300,000 clones, with around 92% found just once. Second-dose schedules of about 4 or about 12 weeks were combined. The chain employs TRBV19 and TRBJ1-1, with D perhaps matching TRBD1 (6 bases). This material consisted of peripheral blood, taken 28 days after the second AZD1222 dose. This sequence was found in an adult who received the AZD1222 COVID-19 vaccine. The CDR3 DNA reads as TGTGCCACCACTCAAACAGGGCTGAACACTGAAGCTTTCTTT. Translating gives CATTQTGLNTEAFF.